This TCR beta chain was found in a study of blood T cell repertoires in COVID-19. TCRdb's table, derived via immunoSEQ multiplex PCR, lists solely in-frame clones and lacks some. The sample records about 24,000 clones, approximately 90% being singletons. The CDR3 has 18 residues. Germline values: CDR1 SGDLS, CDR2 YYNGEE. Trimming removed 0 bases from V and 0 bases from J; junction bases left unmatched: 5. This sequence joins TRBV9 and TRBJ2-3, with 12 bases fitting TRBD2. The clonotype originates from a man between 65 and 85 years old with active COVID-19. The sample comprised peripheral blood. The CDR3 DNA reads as TGTGCCAGCAGCGTAGCTAGCGGGGGGGGCGGGAGCACAGATACGCAGTATTTT. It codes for CASSVASGGGGSTDTQYF. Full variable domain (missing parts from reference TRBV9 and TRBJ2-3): DSGVTQTPKHLITATGQRVTLRCSPRSGDLSVYWYQQSLDQGLQFLIQYYNGEERAKGNILERFSAQQFPDLHSELNLSSLELGDSALYFCASSVASGGGGSTDTQYFGPGTRLTVL.